This section outlines one T cell receptor (beta chain) sequence together with its context. PCR primers comprised 60 Vbeta and 13 Jbeta primers. TCRdb's copy holds only in-frame clones and misses some; the assay was immunoSEQ multiplex PCR. Of some 180,000 clones listed, around three quarters are singletons. The data belong to a study of cytomegalovirus exposure and HLA in healthy donors. Trimming removed 4 bases from V and 4 bases from J; junction bases left unmatched: 7. Germline-derived CDR1 and CDR2 are SQVTM and ANQGSEA. The CDR3 has 14 amino acids. This chain connects TRBV29-1 to TRBJ2-1, with 7 bases fitting TRBD2. The receptor was derived from a woman in her thirties in good health and CMV-seropositive. The sequencing input was PBMCs. Here the CDR3 DNA reads TGCAGCGTTGTATTGAGCGGGGTATACAATGAGCAGTTCTTC. This translates into CSVVLSGVYNEQFF.